This T cell receptor beta chain was sequenced during a study of cytomegalovirus exposure and HLA in healthy donors. Study findings and constraints: Later analysis demonstrated an association between a missense DCLRE1C variant and TCR beta V- and J-gene trimming.

The CDR3 has 13 residues. Trimming removed 8 bases from V and 1 base from J, with 12 bases in between. Germline CDR1 is WSHSY and CDR2 is SAAADI. PCR amplification relied on 60 Vbeta primers (plus 13 Jbeta primers). Clones were read by immunoSEQ multiplex PCR, and TCRdb kept only the in-frame ones, dropping some. The sample includes more than 200,000 clones, approximately 79% seen only once; the top ten take 0.2% to 0.25%. On this clone itself: Its antigen is unknown.

The rearrangement uses TRBV10-2 and TRBJ2-7; maybe TRBD2 (5 bases). The sample taken for sequencing was PBMCs. The receptor's source is a girl aged 2 to 10 in good health and CMV-seronegative. Here the CDR3 reads CASRGSSSYEQYF. The CDR3 nucleotides read TGCGCCAGCCGGGGTTCGTCTTCCTACGAGCAGTACTTC.